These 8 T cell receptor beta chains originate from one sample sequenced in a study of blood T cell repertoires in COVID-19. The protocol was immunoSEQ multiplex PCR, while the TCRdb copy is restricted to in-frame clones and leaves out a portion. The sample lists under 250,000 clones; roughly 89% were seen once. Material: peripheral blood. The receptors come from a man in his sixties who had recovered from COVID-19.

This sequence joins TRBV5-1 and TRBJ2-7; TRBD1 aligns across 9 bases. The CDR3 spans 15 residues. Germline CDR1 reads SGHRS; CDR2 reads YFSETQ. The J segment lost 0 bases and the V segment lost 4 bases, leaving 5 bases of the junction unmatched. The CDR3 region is CASSRGTGRSYEQYF. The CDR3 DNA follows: TGCGCCAGCAGCCGAGGGACAGGGCGCTCCTACGAGCAGTACTTC.

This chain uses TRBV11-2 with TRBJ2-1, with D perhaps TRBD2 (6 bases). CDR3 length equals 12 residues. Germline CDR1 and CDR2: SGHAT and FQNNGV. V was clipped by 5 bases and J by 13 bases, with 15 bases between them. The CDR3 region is CASSLSGAPQFF. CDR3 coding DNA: TGTGCCAGCAGCCTTAGCGGAGCCCCCCAGTTCTTC.

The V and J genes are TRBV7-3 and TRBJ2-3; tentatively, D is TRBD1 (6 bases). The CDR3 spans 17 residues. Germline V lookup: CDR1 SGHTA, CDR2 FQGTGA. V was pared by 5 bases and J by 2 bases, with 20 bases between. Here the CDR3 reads CASSPGPGQIPTDTQYF. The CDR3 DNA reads TGTGCCAGCAGCCCGGGCCCGGGACAAATACCCACAGATACGCAGTATTTT. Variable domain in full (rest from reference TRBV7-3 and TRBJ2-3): GAGVSQTPSNKVTEKGKYVELRCDPISGHTALYWYRQSLGQGPEFLIYFQGTGAADDSGLPNDRFFAVRPEGSVSTLKIQRTERGDSAVYLCASSPGPGQIPTDTQYFGPGTRLTVL.

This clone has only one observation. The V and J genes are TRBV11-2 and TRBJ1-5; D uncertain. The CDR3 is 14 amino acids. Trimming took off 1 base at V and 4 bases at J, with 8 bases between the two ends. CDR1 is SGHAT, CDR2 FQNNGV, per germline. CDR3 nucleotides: TGTGCCAGCAGCTTAGTTCCGAGTAATCAGCCCCAGCATTTT. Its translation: CASSLVPSNQPQHF.

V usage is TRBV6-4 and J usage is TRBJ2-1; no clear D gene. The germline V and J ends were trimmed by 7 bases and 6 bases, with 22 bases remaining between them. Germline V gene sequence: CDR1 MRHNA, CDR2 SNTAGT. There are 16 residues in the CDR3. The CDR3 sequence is CASTTRKSLGPNEQFF. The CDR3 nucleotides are TGTGCCAGCACTACAAGGAAGAGCCTAGGCCCCAATGAGCAGTTCTTC.

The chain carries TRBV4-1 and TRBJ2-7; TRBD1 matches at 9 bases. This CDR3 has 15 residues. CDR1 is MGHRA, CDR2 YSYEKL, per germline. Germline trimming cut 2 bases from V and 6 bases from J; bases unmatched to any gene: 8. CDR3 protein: CASSQSPGTGTEQYF. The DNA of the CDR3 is TGCGCCAGCAGCCAAAGCCCCGGGACAGGGACCGAGCAGTACTTC.

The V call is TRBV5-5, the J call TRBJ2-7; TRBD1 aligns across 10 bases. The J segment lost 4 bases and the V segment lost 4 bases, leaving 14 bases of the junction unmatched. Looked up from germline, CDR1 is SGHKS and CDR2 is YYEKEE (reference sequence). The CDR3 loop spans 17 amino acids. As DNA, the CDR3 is TGTGCCAGCAGCAGACAGGGGGCGGCGCGGGATCCGTACGAGCAGTACTTC. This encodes CASSRQGAARDPYEQYF. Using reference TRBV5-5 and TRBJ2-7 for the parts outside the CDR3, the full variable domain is DAGVTQSPTHLIKTRGQQVTLRCSPISGHKSVSWYQQVLGQGPQFIFQYYEKEERGRGNFPDRFSARQFPNYSSELNVNALLLGDSALYLCASSRQGAARDPYEQYFGPGTRLTVT.

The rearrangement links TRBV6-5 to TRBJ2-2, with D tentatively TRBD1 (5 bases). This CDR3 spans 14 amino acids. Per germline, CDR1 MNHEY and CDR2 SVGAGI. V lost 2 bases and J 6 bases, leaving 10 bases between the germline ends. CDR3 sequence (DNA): TGTGCCAGCAGTTACGCAGGGAAGGCCGGGGAGCTGTTTTTT. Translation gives CASSYAGKAGELFF.